This TCR beta chain comes out of a study of T cell repertoires in cytomegalovirus infection. TCRdb re-analysed the reads in MiXCR, keeping a single row per CDR3 protein. The table has about 270,000 distinct CDR3 sequences, about 20% seen once. The germline V gene has CDR1 SGHTA and CDR2 FQGNSA. V shed 5 bases and J 1 base; nucleotides not matched to a gene: 9. The CDR3 covers 18 residues. This clonotype was counted many times. Its antigen is unknown. The genes are TRBV7-2 and TRBJ2-3; 13 bases line up with TRBD2. The sequenced sample was cultured PBMCs, obtained from culture after CMV antigen stimulation. The sequence was obtained from a human donor in good health (CMV status not recorded). Some clones in this sample may be carry-over from other donors' samples. CDR3 in DNA: TGTGCCAGCAGCCTACTAGCGGGAGGGCTAAGTCGCACAGATACGCAGTATTTT. It encodes CASSLLAGGLSRTDTQYF. The full variable domain, in which reference TRBV7-2 and TRBJ2-3 provide the parts outside the CDR3, is GAGVSQSPSNKVTEKGKDVELRCDPISGHTALYWYRQSLGQGLEFLIYFQGNSAPDKSGLPSDRFSAERTGGSVSTLTIQRTQQEDSAVYLCASSLLAGGLSRTDTQYFGPGTRLTVL.